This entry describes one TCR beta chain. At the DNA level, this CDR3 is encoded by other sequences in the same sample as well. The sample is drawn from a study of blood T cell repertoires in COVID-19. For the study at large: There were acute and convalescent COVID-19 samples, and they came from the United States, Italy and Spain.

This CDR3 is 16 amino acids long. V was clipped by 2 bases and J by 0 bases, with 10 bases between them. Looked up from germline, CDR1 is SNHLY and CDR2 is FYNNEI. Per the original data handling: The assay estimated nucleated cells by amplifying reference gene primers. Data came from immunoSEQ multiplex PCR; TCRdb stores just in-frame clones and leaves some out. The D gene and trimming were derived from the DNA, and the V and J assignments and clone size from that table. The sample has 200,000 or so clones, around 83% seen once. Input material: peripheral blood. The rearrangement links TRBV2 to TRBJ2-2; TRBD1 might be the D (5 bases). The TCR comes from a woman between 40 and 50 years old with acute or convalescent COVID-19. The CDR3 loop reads CASSERGAANTGELFF. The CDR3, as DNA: TGTGCCAGCAGTGAACGTGGGGCCGCGAACACCGGGGAGCTGTTTTTT.